This passage covers 15 T cell receptor beta chains from one sample sequenced in a study of blood T cell repertoires in COVID-19. Assay: immunoSEQ multiplex PCR; the TCRdb copy retains only in-frame clones and omits some. The repertoire holds roughly 74,000 clones, with roughly 86% as singletons. Sequencing was performed on peripheral blood. Receptors originate from a man between 65 and 85 years old with acute or convalescent COVID-19.

This clone was seen just once. The V gene is TRBV6-4, the J gene TRBJ1-5; 7 positions match TRBD1. The V gene's germline CDR1 is MRHNA and CDR2 SNTAGT. CDR3 length: 16 residues. The V segment lost 10 bases and the J segment 0 bases; nucleotides outside the gene matches: 12. The CDR3, as DNA: TGTGCCACAAGATCAGGGGGTTCACGTAGCAATCAGCCCCAGCATTTT. It specifies CATRSGGSRSNQPQHF.

The chain has TRBV6-1 and TRBJ2-6, with TRBD2 identical over 7 bases. V was clipped by 1 base and J by 0 bases; unmatched bases: 0. This CDR3 region has 16 residues. In germline, CDR1 is MNHNS, CDR2 SASEGT. CDR3 amino acids: CASSEGLASGANVLTF. The CDR3 DNA reads TGTGCCAGCAGTGAAGGACTAGCCTCTGGGGCCAACGTCCTGACTTTC.

J is TRBJ1-2 and V is TRBV20-1, with D possibly matching TRBD1 (5 bases). Looked up from germline, CDR1 is DFQATT and CDR2 is SNEGSKA (reference sequence). The CDR3 is 11 amino acids. V gave up 6 bases and J gave up 7 bases, with 12 bases separating them. CDR3 region: CSARDFGGYTF. CDR3 nucleotides: TGCAGTGCCAGGGATTTCGGTGGCTACACCTTC.

This chain joins TRBV5-6 and TRBJ1-2; D is unresolved. V was cut by 6 bases and J by 5 bases, with 11 bases left in between. This CDR3 is built from 12 residues. The germline CDR1 and CDR2 sequences are SGHDT and YYEEEE. The CDR3 region is CASTQSGYGYTF. For the CDR3, the DNA is TGTGCCAGCACCCAGTCGGGGTATGGCTACACCTTC. The entire variable domain, with the rest obtained from reference TRBV5-6 and TRBJ1-2, is as follows: DAGVTQSPTHLIKTRGQQVTLRCSPKSGHDTVSWYQQALGQGPQFIFQYYEEEERQRGNFPDRFSGHQFPNYSSELNVNALLLGDSALYLCASTQSGYGYTFGSGTRLTVV.

The J gene is TRBJ1-5, the V gene TRBV18; weak D call: TRBD1 (6 bases). V dropped 3 bases and J dropped 7 bases, with 13 bases sitting between them. The V gene's germline CDR1 is KGHSH and CDR2 LQKENI. The CDR3 runs to 14 residues. CDR3 region: CASSPRQELQPQHF. The CDR3 DNA is TGTGCCAGCTCACCCCGACAGGAATTACAGCCCCAGCATTTT.

The gene calls are TRBV7-8 and TRBJ1-3; a possible D gene is TRBD1 (5 bases). CDR3 length equals 14 residues. V shed 3 bases and J shed 4 bases, with 10 bases lying between them. CDR1 and CDR2 from the germline V gene are SGHVS and FQNEAQ. The CDR3 is CASSFGTSGNTIYF. As DNA, the CDR3 is TGTGCCAGCAGCTTCGGGACTTCAGGAAACACCATATATTTT.

This chain joins TRBV28 and TRBJ1-4; the D gene is possibly TRBD1 (5 bases). The CDR3 contains 11 residues. Trimming removed 5 bases at V and 14 bases at J, with 12 bases between. Germline V gene data show CDR1 as MDHEN and CDR2 as SYDVKM. The CDR3 is CASSPRGGLFF. CDR3 sequence (DNA): TGTGCCAGCAGTCCCCGGGGGGGGCTGTTTTTT.

The chain is built from TRBV30 and TRBJ2-2; D gene unclear. V was shortened by 1 base and J by 6 bases, with 3 bases between the two germline ends. The CDR3 is 11 residues long. The V gene's germline CDR1 is GTSNPN and CDR2 SVGIG (reference sequence). The CDR3: CAWSEPGELFF. For the CDR3, the DNA is TGTGCCTGGAGTGAGCCCGGGGAGCTGTTTTTT.

The chain links TRBV9 to TRBJ2-1; D is possibly TRBD2 (6 bases). This CDR3 is built from 16 residues. The V end lost 3 bases, the J end lost 3 bases, and 16 bases lay between the germline ends. Germline V lookup: CDR1 SGDLS, CDR2 YYNGEE. For the CDR3, the DNA is TGTGCCAGCAGCGGGGTGGGCGGGGAGATCTACAATGAGCAGTTCTTC. Translated: CASSGVGGEIYNEQFF.

In this sample, this clone turned up once. The V and J genes are TRBV2 and TRBJ2-3, with TRBD2 as a possible D gene (5 bases). Germline CDR1 reads SNHLY; CDR2 reads FYNNEI. This CDR3 is built from 16 residues. Trimming pared 1 base from V and 2 bases from J, leaving 13 bases between. CDR3 in amino acids: CASSEGARGPTDTQYF. CDR3 in DNA: TGTGCCAGCAGTGAAGGGGCCCGGGGTCCCACAGATACGCAGTATTTT.

The genes are TRBV5-4 and TRBJ2-4, with D maybe TRBD2 (5 bases). V was clipped by 4 bases and J by 0 bases, with 11 bases between them. The germline CDR1 and CDR2 sequences are SGHNT and YYREEE (reference sequence). The CDR3 covers 15 residues. CDR3 loop: CASSPGSIAKNIQYF. CDR3 sequence (DNA): TGTGCCAGCAGCCCGGGATCCATAGCCAAAAACATTCAGTACTTC.

This clone showed up just a few times. The chain carries TRBV11-3 and TRBJ2-3; D gene unclear. The germline V and J ends were trimmed by 0 bases and 3 bases, with 7 bases remaining between them. This CDR3 spans 14 amino acids. Per the germline V gene, CDR1 is SGHNT and CDR2 is YENEEA. CDR3 coding DNA: TGTGCCAGCAGCTTAGATCGTAGTACAGATACGCAGTATTTT. This translates into CASSLDRSTDTQYF.

The chain recombines TRBV4-3 with TRBJ2-5; D may be TRBD1 (5 bases). Germline CDR1 and CDR2: LGHNA and YSLEER. CDR3 size: 15 residues. V was pared by 0 bases and J by 5 bases, with 13 bases between. The CDR3 loop is CASSQDDRRRETQYF. The CDR3 DNA is TGCGCCAGCAGCCAAGACGACAGAAGAAGGGAGACCCAGTACTTC.

The chain has TRBV5-1 and TRBJ1-1; D gene ambiguous. This CDR3 contains 14 residues. CDR1 is SGHRS, CDR2 YFSETQ, per germline. The V end was cut by 2 bases, the J end by 0 bases, with 8 bases between. CDR3: CASSFTALNTEAFF. In DNA form, the CDR3 reads TGCGCCAGCAGCTTCACAGCCTTGAACACTGAAGCTTTCTTT.

V gene TRBV9 combines with J gene TRBJ1-2, with D tentatively TRBD1 (5 bases). V was trimmed by 4 bases and J by 4 bases, leaving 23 bases between them. This CDR3 has 17 residues. Germline V gene data show CDR1 as SGDLS and CDR2 as YYNGEE. The CDR3 region is CASSKAGGAGPFYGYTF. CDR3 coding DNA: TGTGCCAGCAGCAAAGCCGGAGGGGCCGGCCCATTCTATGGCTACACCTTC.